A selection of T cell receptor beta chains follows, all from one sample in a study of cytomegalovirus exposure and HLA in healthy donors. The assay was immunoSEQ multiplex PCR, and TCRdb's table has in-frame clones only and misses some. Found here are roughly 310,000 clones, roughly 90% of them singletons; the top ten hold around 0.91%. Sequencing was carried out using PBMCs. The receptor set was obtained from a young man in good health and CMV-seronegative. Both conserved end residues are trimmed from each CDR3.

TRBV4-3,ASSQDLGGSSTDTQY
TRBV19,ASSSGLAGGTGELF
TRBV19,ASRATGNQPQH
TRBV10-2,ASSELPGTNYGYT
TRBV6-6,ASSTQGGQETQY
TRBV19,ASSPGQGVSGT
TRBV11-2,ASSSLGVSISTGELF
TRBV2,ASLAGRNSGANVLT
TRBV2,ASRATGSQSGEQY
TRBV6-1,ASSELGRGTEAF
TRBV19,ASSTRTESPLH
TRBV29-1,SAPSREAF
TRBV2,ATFRGAVGGYT
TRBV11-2,ASSLGSSGGTDTQY
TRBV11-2,ASSLLRGKYNEQF
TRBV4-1,ASSQERGLAGREQY
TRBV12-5,ASSLGGDTEAF
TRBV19,ASSKRTSGVAGDNEQF
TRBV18,ASQRQGPYGYT
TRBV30,AWSVPGQAYEQY
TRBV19,ASSISGGAVTEAF
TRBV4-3,ASSQAEASQNLISLYNEQF
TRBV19,ASSIGAGNEQY
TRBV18,ASSPLGGADEQY
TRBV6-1,AILPVRDTEAF
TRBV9,ASSPGTVNTDTQY
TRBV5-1,ASSIEQGRNTQY
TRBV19,ASSTPRDRDAYGYT
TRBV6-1,ASTEGARDTDTQY
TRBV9,ASSASRVWGTEAF
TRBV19,ASSIKGGISGANVLT
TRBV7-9,ASSSPQRGPVYYEQY
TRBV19,ASGLAGAQPQH
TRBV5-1,ASQPEAGGDTEAF
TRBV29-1,SGGDTEAF
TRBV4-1,ASSQITGTASNYGYT
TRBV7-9,ASSPDRRVWDTQY
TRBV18,ASSLRQGADEQY
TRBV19,ASSTTGERNQPQH
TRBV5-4,ASSRDRLREQY
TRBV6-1,ASSEVRSSGANVLT
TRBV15,ATRFQGANTEAF
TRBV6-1,ASSAGQISDEKLF
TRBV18,ASSPGAQGF
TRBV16,ASSTSAAGVGTPLH
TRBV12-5,ASGLASGLSEQY
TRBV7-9,ASRPTSGGAYEQY
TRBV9,ASSVDPGQASGEQY
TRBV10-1,ASSEPGGGELF
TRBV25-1,ASSEGTPGGYT
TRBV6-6,ASTPPTGGPYGYT